This T cell receptor (beta chain) is from a study of T cell changes during pregnancy in multiple sclerosis (dated by TCRdb to between 2017 and 2020). Regarding the study in general: Changes in the T cell repertoire over the course of pregnancy were examined in this study in women with multiple sclerosis.

Library construction relied on the immunoSEQ multiplex PCR assay. The table comes from immuneACCESS by way of TCRdb, which keeps in-frame sequences with V and J called. Part of the clones is missing from these tables; in studies checked, under half for an unresolved V gene and the rest for unknown reasons. The sample table shows 70,000 to 95,000 clones, and roughly 94% are seen once. The top ten hold about 1.6% of the sample. This clone has a handful of counts. Its binding antigen is unknown. No much larger clonotype is one base removed from it; base qualities were not supplied. There are 15 amino acids in the CDR3, from cysteine to phenylalanine inclusive. Only the CDR3 part of the read is kept: 45 bases, read in frame from the first base. Trimming removed 5 bases from V and 8 bases from J, leaving 21 bases between the germline ends. Reading the germline V gene gives CDR1 MDHEN and CDR2 SYDVKM.

The sequence was obtained from a female donor in good health, enrolled as a control in a pregnancy study. Sequenced material: peripheral blood, taken after pregnancy. Recombination connected TRBV28 to TRBJ1-1, with no D gene named confidently. The DNA is as follows: TGTGCCAGCAGTGAGGCAGATGCTGGGTCGGCAGAAGCTTTCTTT. It specifies CASSEADAGSAEAFF.